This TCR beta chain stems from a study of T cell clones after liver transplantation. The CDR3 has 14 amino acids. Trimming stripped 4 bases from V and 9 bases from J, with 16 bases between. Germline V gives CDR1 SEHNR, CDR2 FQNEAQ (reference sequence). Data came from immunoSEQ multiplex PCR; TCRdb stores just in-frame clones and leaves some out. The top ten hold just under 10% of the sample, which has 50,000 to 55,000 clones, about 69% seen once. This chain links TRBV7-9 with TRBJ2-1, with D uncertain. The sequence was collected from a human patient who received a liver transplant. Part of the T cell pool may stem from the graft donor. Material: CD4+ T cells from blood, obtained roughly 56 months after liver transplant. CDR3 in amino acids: CASSSSSKVAEQFF. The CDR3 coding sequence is TGTGCCAGCAGCTCCTCGAGTAAGGTGGCTGAGCAGTTCTTC.